This TCR beta chain was identified in a study of sequential checkpoint blockade in melanoma. Across the study: Patients were randomized 1:1 to nivolumab-then-ipilimumab or ipilimumab-then-nivolumab first-line.

Treatment of the sample: randomized to nivolumab then ipilimumab (arm A) or the reverse (arm B). PBMC sorting kept live CD3+CD8+ cells without CD19 or CD56. Generated by immunoSEQ multiplex PCR, the TCRdb table keeps only in-frame clones and is missing some. This sample carries about 27,000 clones, approximately 77% of them seen once, and the ten largest clones take approximately 12%. The V gene's germline CDR1 is SGHTA and CDR2 FQGTGA. The CDR3 sequence is 16 residues long. J gave up 4 bases and V 5 bases, and 10 bases lay outside the gene matches. Sample: CD8+ T cells sorted from blood (inferred from file names), taken from a patient given nivolumab and ipilimumab in sequence. The sequence was obtained from a human donor with melanoma. The chain uses TRBV7-3 and TRBJ2-2, with 7 bases aligning to TRBD1. CDR3 loop: CASSHDDRVSTGELFF. CDR3 bases: TGTGCCAGCAGCCACGACGACAGGGTCAGCACCGGGGAGCTGTTTTTT.